This T cell receptor (beta chain) was found in a study of control samples from healthy donors and cancer patients. The germline V gene has CDR1 LNHDA and CDR2 SQIVND (reference sequence). The V and J ends lost 3 bases and 0 bases respectively, with 12 bases between them. The CDR3 runs 15 residues. Some clones are missing from TCRdb's copy, which holds only in-frame ones; the method was immunoSEQ multiplex PCR. The sample records approximately 100,000 clones, around 88% being singletons. This clonotype was sampled from a man aged 30 to 39 in good health. What was sequenced was blood. The rearrangement uses TRBV19 and TRBJ2-7; a weak D match, TRBD1 (6 bases). CDR3 sequence reads: CASSIGAGASYEQYV. CDR3 in DNA: TGTGCCAGTAGTATTGGGGCAGGGGCCTCCTACGAGCAGTACGTC.